Following are 29 T cell receptor beta chains from one sample sequenced in a study of identifying expanded T cells in peripheral blood. Repertoires were generated with immunoSEQ multiplex PCR, while TCRdb's copy carries only in-frame clones and drops some. The repertoire holds 90,000 or so clones, with 88% as singletons. Source material: blood. Receptors originate from a person aged 18 to 70 in good health.

This clone showed up just once. Here the CDR3 reads CASRSGGRNTIYF. CDR3 nucleotides: TGTGCCAGCAGGTCGGGGGGCCGGAACACCATATATTTT. The chain recombines TRBV28 with TRBJ1-3, with TRBD1 as a possible D gene (6 bases). From germline, CDR1 is MDHEN and CDR2 SYDVKM. The CDR3 runs 13 residues. The V gene lost 6 bases and the J gene lost 7 bases, with 13 bases spanning the gap.

This clone was seen just once. The V gene is TRBV5-4, the J gene TRBJ2-3, with D uncertain. Germline V CDR1 and CDR2: SGHNT, YYREEE (reference sequence). V gave up 0 bases and J gave up 5 bases, with 7 bases separating them. The CDR3 spans 13 residues. Here the CDR3 DNA reads TGTGCCAGCAGCTTGGAGTGGGGAGATACGCAGTATTTT. Its translation is CASSLEWGDTQYF.

This clone was recorded once. The chain employs TRBV7-8 and TRBJ2-7; 7 bases align to TRBD1. This CDR3 comprises 14 residues. Looked up from germline, CDR1 is SGHVS and CDR2 is FQNEAQ. J lost 3 bases, V lost 4 bases, and 6 bases had no gene match. CDR3 region: CASSSRDSFYEQYF. Here the CDR3 DNA reads TGTGCCAGCAGCTCGAGGGACAGTTTCTACGAGCAGTACTTC.

This clone came up once. The J gene is TRBJ2-7, the V gene TRBV18; D is ambiguous. CDR3 size: 13 residues. Germline V lookup: CDR1 KGHSH, CDR2 LQKENI. The V end was cut by 3 bases, the J end by 3 bases, with 9 bases between. The CDR3 loop reads CASSPLDNYEQYF. CDR3 nucleotide sequence: TGTGCCAGCTCACCGCTCGACAACTACGAGCAGTACTTC.

The V gene is TRBV7-9, the J gene TRBJ1-1; D possibly corresponds to TRBD1 (6 bases). Between the trimmed V and J ends, which lost 3 bases and 1 base, there was a span of 9 bases. The germline CDR1 and CDR2 sequences are SEHNR and FQNEAQ (reference sequence). The CDR3 has 14 residues. The CDR3: CASSFAGANTEAFF. CDR3 nucleotides: TGTGCCAGCAGCTTTGCGGGGGCGAACACTGAAGCTTTCTTT.

The chain employs TRBV4-3 and TRBJ2-5, with 11 bases fitting TRBD1. V lost 5 bases, J lost 5 bases, and 7 bases stayed unmatched. The CDR3 length is 15 residues. CDR1 and CDR2 (germline): LGHNA, YSLEER. The CDR3 sequence: CASSVGTGGLETQYF. CDR3 in DNA: TGCGCCAGCAGCGTCGGGACAGGGGGATTGGAGACCCAGTACTTC.

This clone was seen once. The chain couples TRBV5-1 to TRBJ2-2, with 7 bases lining up with TRBD1. The CDR3 has 14 residues. CDR1 and CDR2 (germline): SGHRS, YFSETQ. Trimming at V came to 4 bases and at J to 5 bases, leaving 5 bases not matched to a gene. CDR3: CASSTGQTTGELFF. DNA of the CDR3: TGCGCCAGCAGCACGGGACAGACGACCGGGGAGCTGTTTTTT. The whole variable domain, filled in from reference TRBV5-1 and TRBJ2-2, reads KAGVTQTPRYLIKTRGQQVTLSCSPISGHRSVSWYQQTPGQGLQFLFEYFSETQRNKGNFPGRFSGRQFSNSRSEMNVSTLELGDSALYLCASSTGQTTGELFFGEGSRLTVL.

This clone was seen more than once but under ten times. The chain's CDR3 is CSVAAYSNQPQHF. The CDR3 DNA reads as TGCAGCGTTGCGGCCTATAGCAATCAGCCCCAGCATTTT. The rearrangement joins TRBV29-1 to TRBJ1-5; D remains ambiguous. Germline CDR1 and CDR2: SQVTM and ANQGSEA. Trimming removed 4 bases at V and 0 bases at J, with 7 bases between. The CDR3 contains 13 residues.

This clone showed up just a few times. The chain is built from TRBV5-4 and TRBJ1-6; maybe TRBD1 (5 bases). CDR3 size: 16 residues. Germline V gene lookup returns CDR1 SGHNT and CDR2 YYREEE (reference sequence). V lost 3 bases to trimming and J lost 6 bases, with 16 bases between them. For the CDR3, the DNA is TGTGCCAGCAGCTCAGTACAGCAGGGCCGTAATTCACCCCTCCACTTT. Its protein is CASSSVQQGRNSPLHF.

This clone appeared many times. The CDR3 nucleotides are TGTGCCAGTAGTATAGGGGACCTGAACACTGAAGCTTTCTTT. Protein: CASSIGDLNTEAFF. The chain combines TRBV19 with TRBJ1-1; D is possibly TRBD1 (5 bases). The CDR3 sequence is 14 residues long. V lost 1 base to trimming and J lost 0 bases, with 6 bases between them. CDR1 and CDR2 (germline): LNHDA, SQIVND (reference sequence).

The V gene is TRBV28, the J gene TRBJ2-7, with 10 positions matching TRBD1. CDR3 length: 14 amino acids. The J segment lost 4 bases and the V segment lost 6 bases, leaving 6 bases of the junction unmatched. The V gene's germline CDR1 is MDHEN and CDR2 SYDVKM. Here the CDR3 DNA reads TGTGCCAGCAGACAACCGGGACAGGGGTACGAGCAGTACTTC. Its translation is CASRQPGQGYEQYF.

The chain has TRBV7-2 and TRBJ2-1; D may be TRBD2 (6 bases). Germline assignment: CDR1 SGHTA and CDR2 FQGNSA. The CDR3 extends over 11 amino acids. Trimming left V 3 bases short and J 14 bases short, with 11 bases between. The CDR3 DNA follows: TGTGCCAGCAGCTTTCAAAGGGAGGAGTTCTTC. Amino acid sequence: CASSFQREEFF.

The rearrangement joins TRBV19 to TRBJ1-5, with D possibly matching TRBD1 (5 bases). Germline CDR1 LNHDA, CDR2 SQIVND (reference sequence). The CDR3 consists of 14 residues. For the CDR3, the DNA is TGTCCCCTTTTGGAGGACATCAACAATCAGCCCCAGCATTTT. Its translation is CPLLEDINNQPQHF.

The chain is built from TRBV4-1 and TRBJ1-1; D is undetermined. Germline assignment: CDR1 MGHRA and CDR2 YSYEKL. The V end was cut by 4 bases, the J end by 8 bases, with 11 bases between. The CDR3 covers 12 residues. The CDR3 bases are TGCGCCAGCAGCCGGCCCGGGTCCGAAGCTTTCTTT. This codes for CASSRPGSEAFF.

The V gene is TRBV4-3, the J gene TRBJ2-5; 11 nucleotides align to TRBD2. Germline assignment: CDR1 LGHNA and CDR2 YSLEER. The CDR3 contains 16 residues. V lost 0 bases and J lost 5; bases outside the gene matches: 5. The CDR3 protein is CASSQETSGAWETQYF. Written as DNA, the CDR3 is TGCGCCAGCAGCCAAGAGACTAGCGGGGCTTGGGAGACCCAGTACTTC.

The V gene is TRBV4-3, the J gene TRBJ1-1, with 7 bases matching TRBD1. Germline-derived CDR1 and CDR2 are LGHNA and YSLEER. CDR3 size: 15 residues. With 0 bases clipped from V and 4 bases from J, the junction kept 5 bases outside the gene matches. CDR3 DNA sequence: TGCGCCAGCAGCCAAGACCACAGGGGAGTCACTGAAGCTTTCTTT. Translating gives CASSQDHRGVTEAFF.

The V and J genes are TRBV4-3 and TRBJ2-2; D not certain. The V and J ends lost 1 base and 4 bases respectively, with 1 base between them. The CDR3 length is 12 residues. The germline V gene encodes CDR1 LGHNA and CDR2 YSLEER. In nucleotides, the CDR3 is TGCGCCAGCAGCCAAGCCACCGGGGAGCTGTTTTTT. This encodes CASSQATGELFF.

This chain uses TRBV2 with TRBJ1-4, with D maybe TRBD1 (5 bases). The V gene's germline CDR1 is SNHLY and CDR2 FYNNEI. The CDR3 covers 13 residues. The V gene lost 10 bases and the J gene lost 8 bases, with 17 bases spanning the gap. The CDR3 nucleotides are TGTGCCACCTTAGGGGATCAATACGAAAAACTGTTTTTT. Residues: CATLGDQYEKLFF.

The V call is TRBV28, the J call TRBJ2-7; weak D call: TRBD1 (5 bases). The CDR3 totals 14 residues. V lost 4 bases, J lost 2 bases, and 12 bases lay in between. Germline V gives CDR1 MDHEN, CDR2 SYDVKM. CDR3 region: CASSSTDLTYEQYF. DNA for the CDR3: TGTGCCAGCAGTTCGACAGATCTCACCTACGAGCAGTACTTC.

The rearrangement uses TRBV7-9 and TRBJ1-1, with 9 bases lining up with TRBD1. V trimming: 5 bases; J trimming: 6 bases; junction bases outside the gene matches: 10. This CDR3 is built from 15 residues. The germline V gene encodes CDR1 SEHNR and CDR2 FQNEAQ (reference sequence). The CDR3 protein is CASSRGRDRVPEAFF. CDR3 nucleotide sequence: TGTGCCAGCAGCCGAGGCCGGGACAGGGTTCCTGAAGCTTTCTTT.

V is TRBV9 and J is TRBJ2-1, with 7 bases lining up with TRBD2. J was trimmed by 1 base and V by 1 base; bases with no gene match: 2. The CDR3 extends over 15 amino acids. Germline V lookup: CDR1 SGDLS, CDR2 YYNGEE. Here the CDR3 DNA reads TGTGCCAGCAGCGTAAGCGGGGAGTCCTACAATGAGCAGTTCTTC. This sequence encodes CASSVSGESYNEQFF. The entire variable domain, with the rest obtained from reference TRBV9 and TRBJ2-1, is as follows: DSGVTQTPKHLITATGQRVTLRCSPRSGDLSVYWYQQSLDQGLQFLIQYYNGEERAKGNILERFSAQQFPDLHSELNLSSLELGDSALYFCASSVSGESYNEQFFGPGTRLTVL.

The V call is TRBV27, the J call TRBJ2-2; maybe TRBD1 (6 bases). Per the germline V gene, CDR1 is MNHEY and CDR2 is SMNVEV (reference sequence). Trimming took off 3 bases at V and 4 bases at J, with 6 bases between the two ends. CDR3 size: 13 residues. CDR3 in amino acids: CASSFRGTGELFF. For the CDR3, the DNA is TGTGCCAGCAGTTTCAGGGGCACCGGGGAGCTGTTTTTT.

The rearrangement links TRBV5-6 to TRBJ2-7, with D possibly matching TRBD2 (5 bases). V lost 0 bases to trimming and J lost 7 bases, with 8 bases between them. Per the germline V gene, CDR1 is SGHDT and CDR2 is YYEEEE. This CDR3 has 12 residues. CDR3 coding DNA: TGTGCCAGCAGCTTGGGAGGGCGGGAGCAGTACTTC. Translating gives CASSLGGREQYF.

This clone was observed a single time. The chain combines TRBV5-4 with TRBJ2-7; tentatively, D is TRBD1 (6 bases). The germline V and J ends were trimmed by 5 bases and 3 bases, with 9 bases remaining between them. This CDR3 is built from 12 residues. The germline V gene encodes CDR1 SGHNT and CDR2 YYREEE (reference sequence). CDR3 DNA: TGTGCCAGCAGATCGGACAGCTACGAGCAGTACTTC. The encoded protein is CASRSDSYEQYF.

This clone was recorded once. The chain employs TRBV5-1 and TRBJ1-1, with 9 bases identical to TRBD1. Per germline, CDR1 SGHRS and CDR2 YFSETQ. J was trimmed by 4 bases and V by 4 bases; bases with no gene match: 8. The CDR3 extends over 15 amino acids. Here the CDR3 DNA reads TGCGCCAGCAGCAGTTTGGGACAGGGTGGCACTGAAGCTTTCTTT. Protein sequence: CASSSLGQGGTEAFF.

The V call is TRBV11-2, the J call TRBJ1-6; 11 nucleotides line up with TRBD1. The length of the CDR3 is 19 residues. The V gene's germline CDR1 is SGHAT and CDR2 FQNNGV. With 5 bases clipped from V and 0 bases from J, the junction kept 9 bases outside the gene matches. CDR3 nucleotide sequence: TGTGCCAGCAGCAGGACAGGGGGCCCCCTGAGCTCCTATAATTCACCCCTCCACTTT. Its protein product is CASSRTGGPLSSYNSPLHF.

The DNA of the CDR3 is TGCGCCAGCAGCCAAGATCCTAGTGTCGGAGGCATAAGAGGGAACATTCAGTACTTC. Translated, it gives CASSQDPSVGGIRGNIQYF. The chain has TRBV4-3 and TRBJ2-4; a weak D match, TRBD2 (5 bases). Trimming removed 0 bases from V and 7 bases from J, with 25 bases in between. The CDR3 runs 19 residues. Germline V CDR1 and CDR2: LGHNA, YSLEER.

V usage is TRBV7-7 and J usage is TRBJ2-1; maybe TRBD1 (5 bases). Germline CDR1 and CDR2: SSHAT and FNYEAQ (reference sequence). The CDR3 runs 14 residues. Trimming shortened V by 2 bases and J by 5 bases, and 10 bases separated the two germline ends. In DNA, the CDR3 is TGTGCCAGCAGCTTAAATCCCAGGGACAATGAGCAGTTCTTC. Translation: CASSLNPRDNEQFF.

This clone was detected once. The rearrangement uses TRBV25-1 and TRBJ1-6; no reliable D call. V was trimmed by 3 bases and J by 9 bases, leaving 15 bases between them. Germline-derived CDR1 and CDR2 are MGHDK and SYGVNS. The CDR3 is 15 amino acids. The DNA for the CDR3 is TGTGCCAGCAGTGAGAGTCCCCAAAGCGGTTCACCCCTCCACTTT. Translated, it gives CASSESPQSGSPLHF.